This T cell receptor beta chain derives from a study of technical replicates of blood from a handful of donors. CDR1 and CDR2 (germline): MDHEN, SYDVKM. This CDR3 spans 16 amino acids. The V and J ends lost 3 bases and 5 bases, in that order; junction bases with no gene match: 10. Using immunoSEQ multiplex PCR, the repertoire was profiled, and TCRdb retains in-frame clones only, with some absent. The sample records roughly 80,000 clones, 94% being singletons. The specimen sequenced was T cells isolated from PBMCs. The TCR was taken from a human donor in good health. The chain employs TRBV28 and TRBJ2-5, with TRBD2 matching 9 bases. The CDR3 DNA reads as TGTGCCAGCAGTTTTGGGCGGGAGGGCCAAGGGGAGACCCAGTACTTC. This gives the protein CASSFGREGQGETQYF.